Below are 4 T cell receptor beta chains sequenced from a single sample in a study of T cell repertoires in cytomegalovirus infection. The antigens of these receptors remain unknown. Via MiXCR, TCRdb re-called the reads, giving one row per CDR3 protein. The sample holds 650,000 to 900,000 distinct CDR3 sequences, about 30% seen once. The sample consisted of cultured CD8+ T cells from PBMCs, taken from culture after CMV antigen stimulation. The receptors originated from a human donor in good health (CMV status not recorded). Some clones in this sample may be carry-over from other donors' samples.

The V and J genes are TRBV3-1 and TRBJ1-6; the D gene is possibly TRBD1 (5 bases). Trimming stripped 0 bases from V and 9 bases from J, with 12 bases between. Germline V lookup: CDR1 LGHDT, CDR2 YNNKEL (reference sequence). CDR3 length: 15 residues. The CDR3 is CASSQEGQGSSPLHF. The CDR3 nucleotides are TGTGCCAGCAGCCAAGAGGGGCAGGGTTCTTCACCCCTCCACTTT. Supplemented by reference TRBV3-1 and TRBJ1-6, the full variable domain reads DTAVSQTPKYLVTQMGNDKSIKCEQNLGHDTMYWYKQDSKKFLKIMFSYNNKELIINETVPNRFSPKSPDKAHLNLHINSLELGDSAVYFCASSQEGQGSSPLHFGNGTRLTVT.

This clonotype occurred a few times. The V call is TRBV6-2 or TRBV6-3, the J call TRBJ1-5; tentatively, D is TRBD1 (5 bases). The CDR3 is 15 residues long. CDR1 MNHEY and CDR2 SVGEGT come from the germline V gene. Trimming removed 7 bases from V and 0 bases from J, with 13 bases in between. This chain's CDR3 is CASTSWGDSNQPQHF. For the CDR3, the DNA is TGTGCCAGCACCTCCTGGGGGGATAGCAATCAGCCCCAGCATTTT.

V and J are TRBV7-1 and TRBJ2-7; TRBD2 is a possible D gene (6 bases). TRBV7-1 belongs to the ORF category, with a function that is uncertain. The CDR3 runs 15 residues. The ends were cut back, 5 bases at V and 1 base at J, with 15 bases in the middle. CDR3 sequence (DNA): TGTGCCAGCAGCCCTACGGGGACTCCTTCCTACGAGCAGTACTTC. This encodes CASSPTGTPSYEQYF.

This clonotype appeared many times. The chain links TRBV7-2 to TRBJ2-3; TRBD2 matches at 13 bases. This CDR3 contains 15 residues. With 5 bases clipped from V and 6 bases from J, the junction kept 5 bases outside the gene matches. The germline CDR1 and CDR2 sequences are SGHTA and FQGNSA. CDR3 nucleotide sequence: TGTGCCAGCAGCGGACTAGCGGGGGTTCGGGATACGCAGTATTTT. This sequence encodes CASSGLAGVRDTQYF.